This T cell receptor (beta chain) was retrieved from a study of blood T cells in healthy people across ages. Concerning this clonotype: A much larger clone lies a single base off, so this may be a read error.

Primed by a sample-barcoded 5' primer and a J-beta primer mix, a second PCR proceeded for about 6 to 12 cycles. TCRdb re-called the 5' RACE reads with MiXCR, one entry per CDR3 protein. The data contain 1.8 million or so distinct CDR3 sequences, approximately 39% of them singletons. Sample: blood. The clonotype originates from a human donor in good health.

In nucleotides, the CDR3 is TGTGCCACCAGCAGAACCCCAGGGGACCAAGAGACCCGGTACTTC. Translating gives CATSRTPGDQETRYF. V usage is TRBV15 and J usage is TRBJ2-5; perhaps TRBD1 as D (6 bases). Germline values: CDR1 LNHNV, CDR2 YYDKDF (reference sequence). This CDR3 region has 15 residues.